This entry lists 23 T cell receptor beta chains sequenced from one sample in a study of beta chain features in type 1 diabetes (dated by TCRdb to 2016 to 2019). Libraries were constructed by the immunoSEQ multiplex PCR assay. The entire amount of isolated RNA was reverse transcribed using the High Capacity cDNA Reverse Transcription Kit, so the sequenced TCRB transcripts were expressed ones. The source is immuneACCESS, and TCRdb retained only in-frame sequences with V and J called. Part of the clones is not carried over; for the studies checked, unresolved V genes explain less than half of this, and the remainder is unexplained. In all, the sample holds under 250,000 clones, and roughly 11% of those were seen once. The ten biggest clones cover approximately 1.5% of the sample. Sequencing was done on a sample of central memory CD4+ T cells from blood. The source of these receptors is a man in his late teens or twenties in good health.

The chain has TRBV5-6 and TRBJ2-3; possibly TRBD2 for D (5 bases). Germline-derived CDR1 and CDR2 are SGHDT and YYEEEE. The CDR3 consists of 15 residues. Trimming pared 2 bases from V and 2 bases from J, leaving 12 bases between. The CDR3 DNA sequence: TGTGCCAGCAGCTTTCAGCGGACCTTCACAGATACGCAGTATTTT. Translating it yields CASSFQRTFTDTQYF.

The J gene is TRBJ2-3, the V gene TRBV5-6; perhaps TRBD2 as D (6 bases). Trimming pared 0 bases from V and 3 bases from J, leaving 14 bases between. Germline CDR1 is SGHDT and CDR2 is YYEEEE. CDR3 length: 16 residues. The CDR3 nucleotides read TGTGCCAGCAGCTTGGGCGCGGGACGCTCGACAGATACGCAGTATTTT. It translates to CASSLGAGRSTDTQYF.

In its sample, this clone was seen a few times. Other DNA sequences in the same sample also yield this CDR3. The CDR3 is CATSARGNTEAFF. The CDR3 DNA reads TGTGCCACCAGCGCCAGGGGGAACACTGAAGCTTTCTTT. This chain connects TRBV15 to TRBJ1-1; tentative D call: TRBD1 (6 bases). This CDR3 has 13 amino acids. Germline V CDR1 and CDR2: LNHNV, YYDKDF (reference sequence). Between the trimmed V and J ends, which lost 5 bases and 1 base, there was a span of 8 bases.

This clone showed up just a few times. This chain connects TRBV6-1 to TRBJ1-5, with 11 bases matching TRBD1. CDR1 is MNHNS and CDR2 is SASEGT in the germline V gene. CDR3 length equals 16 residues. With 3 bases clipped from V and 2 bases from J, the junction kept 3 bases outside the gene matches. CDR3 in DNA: TGTGCCAGCAGTGATAGGACAGGGGGCCGCAATCAGCCCCAGCATTTT. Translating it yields CASSDRTGGRNQPQHF.

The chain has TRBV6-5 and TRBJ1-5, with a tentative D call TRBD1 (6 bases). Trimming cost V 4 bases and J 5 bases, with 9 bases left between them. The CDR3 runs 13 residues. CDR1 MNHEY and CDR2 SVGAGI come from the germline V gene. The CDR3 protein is CASSSGVDQPQHF. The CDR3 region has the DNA TGTGCCAGCAGTTCAGGGGTCGATCAGCCCCAGCATTTT.

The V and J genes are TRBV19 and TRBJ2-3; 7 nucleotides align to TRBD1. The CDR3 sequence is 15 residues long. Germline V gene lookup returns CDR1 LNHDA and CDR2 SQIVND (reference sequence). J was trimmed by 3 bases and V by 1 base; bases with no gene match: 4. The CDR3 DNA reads TGTGCCAGTAGTATAGTCGGGGACAGAACAGATACGCAGTATTTT. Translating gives CASSIVGDRTDTQYF.

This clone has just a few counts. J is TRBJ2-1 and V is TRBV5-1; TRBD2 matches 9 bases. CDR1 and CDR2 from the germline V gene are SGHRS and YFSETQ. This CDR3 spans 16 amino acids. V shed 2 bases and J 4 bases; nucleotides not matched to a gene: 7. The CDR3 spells CASSLQRGRAYNEQFF. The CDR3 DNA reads TGCGCCAGCAGCTTACAACGCGGGAGGGCTTACAATGAGCAGTTCTTC.

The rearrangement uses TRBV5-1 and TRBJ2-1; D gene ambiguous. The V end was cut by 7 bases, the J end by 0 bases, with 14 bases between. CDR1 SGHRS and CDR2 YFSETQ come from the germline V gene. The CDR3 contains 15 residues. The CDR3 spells CASAADGRSYNEQFF. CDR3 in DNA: TGCGCCAGCGCGGCGGACGGGCGCTCCTACAATGAGCAGTTCTTC. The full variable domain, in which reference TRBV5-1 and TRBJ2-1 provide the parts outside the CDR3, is KAGVTQTPRYLIKTRGQQVTLSCSPISGHRSVSWYQQTPGQGLQFLFEYFSETQRNKGNFPGRFSGRQFSNSRSEMNVSTLELGDSALYLCASAADGRSYNEQFFGPGTRLTVL.

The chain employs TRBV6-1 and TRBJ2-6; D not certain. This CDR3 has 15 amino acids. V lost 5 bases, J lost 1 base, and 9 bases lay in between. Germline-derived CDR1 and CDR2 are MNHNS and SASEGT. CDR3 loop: CASSTGSSGANVLTF. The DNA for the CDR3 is TGTGCCAGCAGTACGGGTTCTTCTGGGGCCAACGTCCTGACTTTC.

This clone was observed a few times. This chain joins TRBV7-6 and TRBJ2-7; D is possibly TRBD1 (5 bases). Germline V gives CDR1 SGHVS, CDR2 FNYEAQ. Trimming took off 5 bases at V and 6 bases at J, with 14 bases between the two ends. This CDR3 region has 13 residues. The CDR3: CASSVTDSTEQYF. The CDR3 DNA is TGTGCCAGCAGCGTAACCGACAGCACCGAGCAGTACTTC. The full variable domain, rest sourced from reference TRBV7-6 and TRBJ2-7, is GAGVSQSPRYKVTKRGQDVALRCDPISGHVSLYWYRQALGQGPEFLTYFNYEAQQDKSGLPNDRFSAERPEGSISTLTIQRTEQRDSAMYRCASSVTDSTEQYFGPGTRLTVT.

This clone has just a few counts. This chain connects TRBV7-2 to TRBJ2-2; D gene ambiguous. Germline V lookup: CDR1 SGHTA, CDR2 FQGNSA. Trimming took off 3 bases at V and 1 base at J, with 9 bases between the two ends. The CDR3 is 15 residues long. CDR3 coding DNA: TGTGCCAGCAGCTTCCAGGACCTGAACACCGGGGAGCTGTTTTTT. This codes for CASSFQDLNTGELFF.

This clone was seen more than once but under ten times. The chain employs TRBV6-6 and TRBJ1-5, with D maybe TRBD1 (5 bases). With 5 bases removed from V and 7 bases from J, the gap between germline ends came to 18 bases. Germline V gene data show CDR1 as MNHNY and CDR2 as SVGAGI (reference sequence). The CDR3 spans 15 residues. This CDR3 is CASSRARGGEQPQHF. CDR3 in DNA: TGTGCCAGCAGTCGGGCCCGGGGAGGGGAACAGCCCCAGCATTTT.

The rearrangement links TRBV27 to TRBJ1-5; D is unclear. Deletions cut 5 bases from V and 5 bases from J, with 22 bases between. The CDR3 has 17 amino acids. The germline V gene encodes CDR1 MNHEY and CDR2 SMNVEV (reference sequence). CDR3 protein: CASSLPVTPRGYQPQHF. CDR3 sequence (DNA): TGTGCCAGCAGTCTTCCCGTAACTCCTAGAGGCTATCAGCCCCAGCATTTT.

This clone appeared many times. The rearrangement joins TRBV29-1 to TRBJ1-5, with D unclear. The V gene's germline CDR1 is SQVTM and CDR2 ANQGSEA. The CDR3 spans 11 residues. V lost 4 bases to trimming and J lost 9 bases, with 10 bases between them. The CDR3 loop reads CSVGWSAPQHF. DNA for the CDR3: TGCAGCGTTGGGTGGTCCGCGCCCCAGCATTTT.

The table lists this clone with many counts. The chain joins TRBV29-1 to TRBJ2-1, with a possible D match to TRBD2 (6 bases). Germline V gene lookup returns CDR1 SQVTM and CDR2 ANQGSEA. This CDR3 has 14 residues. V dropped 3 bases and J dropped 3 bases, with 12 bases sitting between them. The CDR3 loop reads CSVDGRKSYNEQFF. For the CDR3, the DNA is TGCAGCGTTGATGGGAGGAAAAGCTACAATGAGCAGTTCTTC.

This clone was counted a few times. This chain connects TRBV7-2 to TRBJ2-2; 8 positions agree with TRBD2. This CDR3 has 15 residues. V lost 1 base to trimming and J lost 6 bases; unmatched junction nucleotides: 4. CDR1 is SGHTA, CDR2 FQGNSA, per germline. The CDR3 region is CASSLVGRGAGELFF. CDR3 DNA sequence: TGTGCCAGCAGCTTAGTCGGGAGGGGAGCCGGGGAGCTGTTTTTT. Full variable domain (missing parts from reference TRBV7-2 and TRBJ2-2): GAGVSQSPSNKVTEKGKDVELRCDPISGHTALYWYRQSLGQGLEFLIYFQGNSAPDKSGLPSDRFSAERTGGSVSTLTIQRTQQEDSAVYLCASSLVGRGAGELFFGEGSRLTVL.

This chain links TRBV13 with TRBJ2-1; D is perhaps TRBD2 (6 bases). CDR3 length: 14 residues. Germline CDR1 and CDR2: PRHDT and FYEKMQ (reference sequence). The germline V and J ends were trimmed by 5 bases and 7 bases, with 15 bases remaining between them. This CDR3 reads CASSARDSGNEQFF. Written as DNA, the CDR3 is TGTGCCAGCAGCGCCCGGGACTCGGGAAATGAGCAGTTCTTC.

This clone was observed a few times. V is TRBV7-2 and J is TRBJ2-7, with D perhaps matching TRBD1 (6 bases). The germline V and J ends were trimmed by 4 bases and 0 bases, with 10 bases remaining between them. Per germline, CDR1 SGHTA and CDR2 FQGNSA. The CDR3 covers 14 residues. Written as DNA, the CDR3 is TGTGCCAGCAGCTCGAACAGGGTCTCCTACGAGCAGTACTTC. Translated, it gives CASSSNRVSYEQYF.

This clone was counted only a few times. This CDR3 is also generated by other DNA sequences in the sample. The CDR3 nucleotides are TGCGCCAGCAGCACCGGACAGGGTAACTACGAGCAGTACTTC. Amino acid sequence: CASSTGQGNYEQYF. The V gene is TRBV5-1, the J gene TRBJ2-7; 8 nucleotides match TRBD1. The V and J ends lost 4 bases and 3 bases, in that order; junction bases with no gene match: 6. From germline, CDR1 is SGHRS and CDR2 YFSETQ. CDR3 length: 14 residues.

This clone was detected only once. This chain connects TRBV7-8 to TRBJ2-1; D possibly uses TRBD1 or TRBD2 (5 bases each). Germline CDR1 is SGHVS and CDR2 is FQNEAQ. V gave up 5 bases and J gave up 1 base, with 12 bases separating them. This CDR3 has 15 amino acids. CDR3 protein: CASSPGTESYNEQFF. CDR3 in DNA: TGTGCCAGCAGCCCTGGGACGGAGTCCTACAATGAGCAGTTCTTC.

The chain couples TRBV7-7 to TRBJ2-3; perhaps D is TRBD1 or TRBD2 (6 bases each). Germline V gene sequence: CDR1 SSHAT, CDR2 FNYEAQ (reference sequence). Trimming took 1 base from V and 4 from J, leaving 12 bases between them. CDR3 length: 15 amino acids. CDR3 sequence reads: CASSLGQGRSDTQYF. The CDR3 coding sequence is TGTGCCAGCAGCTTAGGGCAGGGGAGGTCAGATACGCAGTATTTT.

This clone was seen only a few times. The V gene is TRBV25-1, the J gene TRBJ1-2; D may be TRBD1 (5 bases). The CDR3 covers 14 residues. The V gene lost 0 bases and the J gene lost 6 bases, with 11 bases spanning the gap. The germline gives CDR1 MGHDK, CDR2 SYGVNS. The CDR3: CASSEYGALDGYTF. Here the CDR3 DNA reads TGTGCCAGCAGTGAATACGGGGCGTTGGATGGCTACACCTTC.

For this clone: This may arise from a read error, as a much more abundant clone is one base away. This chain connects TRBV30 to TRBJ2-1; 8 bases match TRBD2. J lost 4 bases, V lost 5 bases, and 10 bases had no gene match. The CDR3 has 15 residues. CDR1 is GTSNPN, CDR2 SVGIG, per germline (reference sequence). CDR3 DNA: TGTGCCTGGGCCGGTGGCGGGAGGTCTTACAATGAGCAGTTCTTC. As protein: CAWAGGGRSYNEQFF.